Each of the 12 T cell receptor beta chains below was sequenced from the same sample in a study of blood T cells in healthy people across ages. With a J-beta primer mix and a sample-barcoded 5' primer, a second PCR ran about 7 to 12 cycles. TCRdb called the 5' RACE reads again in MiXCR, with one record for every CDR3 protein. Among about 780,000 distinct CDR3 sequences listed, 35% to 60% were seen once. Sequenced input: blood. The receptors derive from a man older than 75 in good health.

This clonotype was counted between two and nine times. This chain uses TRBV12-3 or TRBV12-4 with TRBJ2-1; 7 bases align to TRBD2. V lost 4 bases, J lost 6 bases, and 6 bases stayed unmatched. The CDR3 is 14 residues long. The CDR3 reads CASSWTSKGNEQFF. The CDR3 DNA is TGTGCCAGCAGTTGGACTAGTAAGGGCAATGAGCAGTTCTTC.

The chain links TRBV5-1 to TRBJ2-7; TRBD2 matches 10 bases. This CDR3 has 16 amino acids. The germline V gene encodes CDR1 SGHRS and CDR2 YFSETQ. V trimming: 0 bases; J trimming: 0 bases; junction bases outside the gene matches: 3. Here the CDR3 DNA reads TGCGCCAGCAGCTTGGGAGGGACTAGCGCCTCCTACGAGCAGTACTTC. It yields the protein CASSLGGTSASYEQYF.

As concerns this clonotype: One junction end does not reproduce the germline sequence, and a read error may be involved. CDR3 protein: CASSSSGSKNEQFF. As DNA, the CDR3 is TGCGCCAGCAGCTCTAGCGGGAGTAAGAATGAGCAGTTCTTC. The genes are TRBV7-9 and TRBJ2-1; TRBD2 aligns across 10 bases. Germline V gene sequence: CDR1 SEHNR, CDR2 FQNEAQ (reference sequence). The CDR3 loop spans 14 amino acids.

This clonotype has at least ten counts. The gene calls are TRBV13 and TRBJ2-1, with D tentatively TRBD1 (6 bases). V lost 5 bases and J 8 bases, leaving 13 bases between the germline ends. CDR1 and CDR2 (germline): PRHDT, FYEKMQ (reference sequence). CDR3 length: 13 amino acids. As DNA, the CDR3 is TGTGCCAGCAGCCTCCAGGGGTACTATGAGCAGTTCTTC. The encoded protein is CASSLQGYYEQFF. The full variable domain, in which reference TRBV13 and TRBJ2-1 provide the parts outside the CDR3, is AAGVIQSPRHLIKEKRETATLKCYPIPRHDTVYWYQQGPGQDPQFLISFYEKMQSDKGSIPDRFSAQQFSDYHSELNMSSLELGDSALYFCASSLQGYYEQFFGPGTRLTVL.

In its sample, this clonotype was seen a few times. The genes are TRBV12-3 or TRBV12-4 and TRBJ2-3; 9 bases agree with TRBD2. The CDR3 has 15 residues. Trimming took 10 bases from V and 1 from J; bases not matched to a gene: 9. The DNA of the CDR3 is TGTGCCACCAAGAGGGCTAGCGGGGGCACAGATACGCAGTATTTT. Protein sequence: CATKRASGGTDTQYF.

V gene TRBV6-5 combines with J gene TRBJ2-1, with 10 bases aligning to TRBD1. The germline V gene encodes CDR1 MNHEY and CDR2 SVGAGI. V shed 6 bases, J shed 10 bases, and the junction held 12 bases outside the gene matches. This CDR3 spans 15 amino acids. The CDR3 nucleotides read TGTGCCAGCAGCTCCTCGGGACAGGGGTTAGGGGAGCAGTTCTTC. Protein product: CASSSSGQGLGEQFF.

J is TRBJ2-7 and V is TRBV3-1; TRBD2 is a possible D gene (6 bases). The CDR3 runs 14 residues. The germline gives CDR1 LGHDT, CDR2 YNNKEL (reference sequence). The germline V and J ends were trimmed by 4 bases and 1 base, with 11 bases remaining between them. The CDR3 sequence is CASSRRGTSYEQYF. CDR3 sequence (DNA): TGTGCCAGCAGCCGGAGGGGCACTTCCTACGAGCAGTACTTC.

The V call is TRBV19, the J call TRBJ2-1; D not resolved. Germline V gene data show CDR1 as LNHDA and CDR2 as SQIVND (reference sequence). The length of the CDR3 is 14 residues. Trimming stripped 6 bases from V and 6 bases from J, with 15 bases between. The CDR3 loop reads CASSSVPPSNEQFF. Here the CDR3 DNA reads TGTGCCAGTAGCAGCGTTCCCCCCTCCAATGAGCAGTTCTTC.

This rearrangement joins TRBV10-3 to TRBJ2-4; 13 nucleotides align to TRBD2. This CDR3 contains 15 residues. CDR1 and CDR2 (germline): ENHRY, SYGVKD. J gave up 2 bases and V 10 bases, and 5 bases lay outside the gene matches. The CDR3 DNA reads as TGTGCCACCACTAGCGGGAGGGCGTCCAAAAACATTCAGTACTTC. It specifies CATTSGRASKNIQYF.

This rearrangement joins TRBV5-1 to TRBJ2-3; TRBD1 matches 12 bases. The junction had 8 bases not matched to a gene; V was cut back by 4 bases and J by 5 bases. This CDR3 has 16 amino acids. Germline assignment: CDR1 SGHRS and CDR2 YFSETQ. Here the CDR3 DNA reads TGCGCCAGCAGCCCGGGGACAGGGGGCGATGTAGATACGCAGTATTTT. It yields the protein CASSPGTGGDVDTQYF.

This clonotype was observed a handful of times. The chain uses TRBV7-9 and TRBJ2-7; D not certain. The CDR3 runs 17 residues. Germline V CDR1 and CDR2: SEHNR, FQNEAQ (reference sequence). Trimming removed 1 base from V and 0 bases from J, with 16 bases in between. The CDR3 DNA follows: TGTGCCAGCAGCTTAGTCTCGGGCCAACCTAACTCCTACGAGCAGTACTTC. Translated: CASSLVSGQPNSYEQYF.

V and J are TRBV5-4 and TRBJ2-2; D gene unclear. Trimming shortened V by 4 bases and J by 5 bases, and 12 bases separated the two germline ends. The CDR3 sequence is 14 residues long. Looked up from germline, CDR1 is SGHNT and CDR2 is YYREEE (reference sequence). CDR3 in amino acids: CASSRIGETGELFF. CDR3 DNA sequence: TGTGCCAGCAGCCGTATAGGAGAAACCGGGGAGCTGTTTTTT.